These 21 T cell receptor beta chains were all obtained from the same sample, sequenced in a study of shared clonotypes between healthy human individuals. Clones were read by immunoSEQ multiplex PCR, and TCRdb kept only the in-frame ones, dropping some. Of millions of clones listed, around 90% were seen once; the top ten hold more than 0.12%. The sequenced material came from naive CD4+ T cells sorted from blood. Subset in this sample: CD45RA+ positively selected. The receptor set was obtained from a man between 18 and 35 years old in good health.

A remark on this clone: Other DNA sequences in the same sample also yield this CDR3. The rearrangement joins TRBV18 to TRBJ1-5; 8 positions match TRBD1. The length of the CDR3 is 15 residues. V gave up 3 bases and J gave up 4 bases; unmatched junction bases: 5. Germline CDR1 and CDR2: KGHSH and LQKENI. The CDR3 spells CASSPGQGMNQPQHF. The CDR3, as DNA: TGTGCCAGCTCACCCGGACAGGGTATGAATCAGCCCCAGCATTTT. The variable domain in full, with the rest retrieved from reference TRBV18 and TRBJ1-5, is NAGVMQNPRHLVRRRGQEARLRCSPMKGHSHVYWYRQLPEEGLKFMVYLQKENIIDESGMPKERFSAEFPKEGPSILRIQQVVRGDSAAYFCASSPGQGMNQPQHFGDGTRLSIL.

The J gene is TRBJ2-7, the V gene TRBV29-1; D remains unclear. CDR1 is SQVTM and CDR2 is ANQGSEA in the germline V gene. V lost 5 bases, J lost 3 bases, and 11 bases lay in between. The CDR3 is made up of 12 amino acids. The CDR3 nucleotides are TGCAGCGTTCACCTTGACGGCTACGAGCAGTACTTC. This encodes CSVHLDGYEQYF.

The chain carries TRBV7-2 and TRBJ2-2; no reliable D call. V was pared by 3 bases and J by 1 base, with 9 bases between. This CDR3 comprises 15 residues. Germline CDR1 and CDR2: SGHTA and FQGNSA. The CDR3 bases are TGTGCCAGCAGCTTTCGGATGGGGAACACCGGGGAGCTGTTTTTT. Amino acid sequence: CASSFRMGNTGELFF.

The chain links TRBV19 to TRBJ2-7; the match to TRBD2 covers 10 bases. This CDR3 contains 17 residues. CDR1 is LNHDA, CDR2 SQIVND, per germline (reference sequence). The V segment lost 4 bases and the J segment 0 bases; nucleotides outside the gene matches: 9. CDR3 bases: TGTGCCAGTAGTACGTATACTAGCGGGAACAACTCCTACGAGCAGTACTTC. Amino acid sequence: CASSTYTSGNNSYEQYF.

This clone was picked up one time. This rearrangement joins TRBV7-9 to TRBJ2-2; D unclear. The CDR3 consists of 14 residues. Trimming cost V 5 bases and J 4 bases, with 11 bases left between them. Germline V gene data show CDR1 as SEHNR and CDR2 as FQNEAQ (reference sequence). The CDR3 DNA sequence: TGTGCCAGCAGCCAACTAAAGAGCACCGGGGAGCTGTTTTTT. This encodes CASSQLKSTGELFF. The full variable domain, its missing parts supplied by reference TRBV7-9 and TRBJ2-2, is DTGVSQNPRHKITKRGQNVTFRCDPISEHNRLYWYRQTLGQGPEFLTYFQNEAQLEKSRLLSDRFSAERPKGSFSTLEIQRTEQGDSAMYLCASSQLKSTGELFFGEGSRLTVL.

The rearrangement uses TRBV2 and TRBJ2-4; TRBD1 might be the D (5 bases). CDR3 length: 14 residues. Germline CDR1 and CDR2: SNHLY and FYNNEI. Deletions cut 1 base from V and 7 bases from J, with 11 bases between. CDR3 sequence reads: CASSEVSGINIQYF. The CDR3 nucleotides read TGTGCCAGCAGTGAAGTTTCAGGGATTAACATTCAGTACTTC.

CDR3 in DNA: TGTGCCAGTAGTATGAAATCTGGGGGAAATAGCAATCAGCCCCAGCATTTT. Translated: CASSMKSGGNSNQPQHF. V and J are TRBV19 and TRBJ1-5, with D perhaps TRBD1 (5 bases). The V gene's germline CDR1 is LNHDA and CDR2 SQIVND (reference sequence). V was trimmed by 3 bases and J by 0 bases, leaving 15 bases between them. The CDR3 is made up of 17 amino acids.

The chain combines TRBV19 with TRBJ2-2; TRBD1 matches at 7 bases. J was trimmed by 4 bases and V by 3 bases; bases with no gene match: 5. The CDR3 length is 15 residues. The germline CDR1 and CDR2 sequences are LNHDA and SQIVND (reference sequence). The CDR3 spells CASSMDRLGTGELFF. The CDR3 region has the DNA TGTGCCAGTAGTATGGACAGGCTCGGCACCGGGGAGCTGTTTTTT.

The chain recombines TRBV18 with TRBJ2-7, with 8 bases matching TRBD2. Germline V gene sequence: CDR1 KGHSH, CDR2 LQKENI. Trimming at V came to 6 bases and at J to 2 bases, leaving 15 bases not matched to a gene. The CDR3 length is 17 residues. DNA for the CDR3: TGTGCCAGCTCCCGCGTCGGTCCGGGACTAGTGGCCTACGAGCAGTACTTC. This translates into CASSRVGPGLVAYEQYF.

The J gene is TRBJ2-2, the V gene TRBV15; tentatively, D is TRBD1 (6 bases). The V end lost 0 bases, the J end lost 5 bases, and 10 bases lay between the germline ends. Germline V gives CDR1 LNHNV, CDR2 YYDKDF (reference sequence). This CDR3 region has 15 residues. The CDR3 nucleotides are TGTGCCACCAGCAGAGAAGGGACAAGGACCGGGGAGCTGTTTTTT. This codes for CATSREGTRTGELFF.

The chain uses TRBV5-1 and TRBJ2-3; TRBD1 aligns across 9 bases. V was pared by 4 bases and J by 0 bases, with 3 bases of the junction left unmatched. The CDR3 totals 15 residues. Germline CDR1 SGHRS, CDR2 YFSETQ. CDR3 sequence reads: CASSVGTGSTDTQYF. In nucleotides, the CDR3 is TGCGCCAGCAGCGTAGGGACAGGGAGCACAGATACGCAGTATTTT.

V and J are TRBV10-1 and TRBJ2-2, with D possibly TRBD1 on 5 matching bases. Trimming stripped 0 bases from V and 6 bases from J, with 8 bases between. Germline V gives CDR1 WNHNN, CDR2 SYGVQD (reference sequence). The CDR3 is 14 residues long. For the CDR3, the DNA is TGCGCCAGCAGTGAGTCAAGGGGTGCCGGGGAGCTGTTTTTT. Residues: CASSESRGAGELFF.

V and J are TRBV10-1 and TRBJ1-1; no definite D call. Germline V gene data show CDR1 as WNHNN and CDR2 as SYGVQD (reference sequence). The CDR3 has 13 residues. Trimming left V 7 bases short and J 4 bases short, with 13 bases between. The CDR3 DNA is TGCGCCAGCACTAAACACCCGGGCACTGAAGCTTTCTTT. This codes for CASTKHPGTEAFF.

This rearrangement joins TRBV2 to TRBJ2-1, with D tentatively TRBD1 (5 bases). From germline, CDR1 is SNHLY and CDR2 FYNNEI. Trimming cost V 6 bases and J 6 bases, with 12 bases left between them. This CDR3 has 13 residues. CDR3 coding DNA: TGTGCCAGCAGCCCGGACACTCCCAATGAGCAGTTCTTC. It encodes CASSPDTPNEQFF. The full variable domain, rest sourced from reference TRBV2 and TRBJ2-1, is EPEVTQTPSHQVTQMGQEVILRCVPISNHLYFYWYRQILGQKVEFLVSFYNNEISEKSEIFDDQFSVERPDGSNFTLKIRSTKLEDSAMYFCASSPDTPNEQFFGPGTRLTVL.

The chain recombines TRBV14 with TRBJ2-3; D gene ambiguous. The CDR3 is 14 residues long. V lost 6 bases and J lost 0, with 10 bases in between. Germline CDR1 and CDR2: SGHDN and FVKESK. The CDR3: CASSPSLSTDTQYF. For the CDR3, the DNA is TGTGCCAGCAGTCCCTCTCTTAGCACAGATACGCAGTATTTT.

The chain has TRBV6-6 and TRBJ1-2; maybe TRBD1 (6 bases). Germline assignment: CDR1 MNHNY and CDR2 SVGAGI (reference sequence). The CDR3 has 14 amino acids. V was trimmed by 6 bases and J by 0 bases, leaving 11 bases between them. The CDR3 protein is CASRPGQANYGYTF. The CDR3 DNA is TGTGCCAGCAGACCGGGACAAGCTAACTATGGCTACACCTTC.

J is TRBJ2-3 and V is TRBV19, with TRBD1 matching over 12 bases. The CDR3 extends over 16 amino acids. The germline V gene encodes CDR1 LNHDA and CDR2 SQIVND (reference sequence). With 2 bases clipped from V and 5 bases from J, the junction kept 5 bases outside the gene matches. CDR3 nucleotide sequence: TGTGCCAGTAGTATAAGGGGACAGGGGGCAAGAGATACGCAGTATTTT. Translated, it gives CASSIRGQGARDTQYF.

CDR3 loop: CSVLTFGTARTDTQYF. The CDR3 region has the DNA TGCAGCGTCCTAACATTTGGGACGGCGCGAACAGATACGCAGTATTTT. The chain joins TRBV29-1 to TRBJ2-3; the D gene could be TRBD1 or TRBD2 (5 bases each). V was shortened by 6 bases and J by 3 bases, with 22 bases between the two germline ends. The CDR3 runs to 16 residues. Germline CDR1 SQVTM, CDR2 ANQGSEA.

This clone has only one observation. The chain has TRBV7-2 and TRBJ1-4; D is undetermined. This CDR3 comprises 16 residues. The ends were cut back, 1 base at V and 0 bases at J, with 9 bases in the middle. Germline CDR1 reads SGHTA; CDR2 reads FQGNSA. The CDR3 DNA follows: TGTGCCAGCAGCTTAGATCCGGCCGCAACTAATGAAAAACTGTTTTTT. Amino acid sequence: CASSLDPAATNEKLFF.

As to this clone: Different DNA sequences within this sample yield the same CDR3. This chain connects TRBV5-6 to TRBJ2-1; D remains ambiguous. The V and J ends lost 3 bases and 4 bases respectively, with 2 bases between them. Germline CDR1 reads SGHDT; CDR2 reads YYEEEE. The CDR3 runs 11 residues. The CDR3 DNA reads TGTGCCAGCAGCTCTTACAATGAGCAGTTCTTC. Translation gives CASSSYNEQFF.

The CDR3 DNA follows: TGTGCCAGTAGTATTAGGTATGAAGCTTTCTTT. Translating gives CASSIRYEAFF. This chain uses TRBV19 with TRBJ1-1; no definite D call. V shed 3 bases and J shed 7 bases, with 6 bases lying between them. This CDR3 spans 11 amino acids. Germline CDR1 is LNHDA and CDR2 is SQIVND (reference sequence).